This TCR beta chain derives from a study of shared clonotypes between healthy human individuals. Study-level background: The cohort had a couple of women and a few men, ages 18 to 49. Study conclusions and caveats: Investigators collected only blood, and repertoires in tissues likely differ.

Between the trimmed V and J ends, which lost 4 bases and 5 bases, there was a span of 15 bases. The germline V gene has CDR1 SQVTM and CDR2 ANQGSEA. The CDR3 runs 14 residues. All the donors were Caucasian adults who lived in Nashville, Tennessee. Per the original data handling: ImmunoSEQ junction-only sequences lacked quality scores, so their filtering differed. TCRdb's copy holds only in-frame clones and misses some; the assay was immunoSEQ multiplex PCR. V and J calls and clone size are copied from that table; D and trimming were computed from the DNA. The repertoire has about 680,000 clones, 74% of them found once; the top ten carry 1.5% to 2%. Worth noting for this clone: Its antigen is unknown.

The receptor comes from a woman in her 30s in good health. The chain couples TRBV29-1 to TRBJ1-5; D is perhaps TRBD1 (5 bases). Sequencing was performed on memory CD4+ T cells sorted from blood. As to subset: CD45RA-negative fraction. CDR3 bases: TGCAGCGTTGTGGGCTCGGGGCTCGATCAGCCCCAGCATTTT. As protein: CSVVGSGLDQPQHF.